This TCR beta chain appears in the sequencing data of a study of T-cell memory formation after mild COVID-19. Study-level points and caveats: Nothing confirmed that second-wave clones peaking on day 37 were specific for SARS-CoV-2. Shrinking CD4+ clones were chiefly CM and EM; CD8+ ones were chiefly EMRA.

V shed 5 bases, J shed 5 bases, and the junction held 14 bases outside the gene matches. From germline, CDR1 is SGHVS and CDR2 FQNEAQ. This CDR3 contains 16 residues. Using its own MiXCR run on the 5' RACE reads, TCRdb lists one record per CDR3 protein. The sample carries some 150,000 distinct CDR3 sequences, 6% to 7% recorded once. Regarding this clonotype: Its antigen is unidentified.

V is TRBV7-8 and J is TRBJ2-7; 8 bases fit TRBD2. The sample comprised PBMCs or a T cell subset sorted from them (not recorded which). The sequence was collected from an adult woman who had mild COVID-19 (a few samples of this study predate the infection). Cell type and time point are not known. DNA of the CDR3: TGTGCCAGCAGCCTCCGTGGCGGGAGGTCGTGGGACGAGCAGTACTTC. Translation gives CASSLRGGRSWDEQYF.